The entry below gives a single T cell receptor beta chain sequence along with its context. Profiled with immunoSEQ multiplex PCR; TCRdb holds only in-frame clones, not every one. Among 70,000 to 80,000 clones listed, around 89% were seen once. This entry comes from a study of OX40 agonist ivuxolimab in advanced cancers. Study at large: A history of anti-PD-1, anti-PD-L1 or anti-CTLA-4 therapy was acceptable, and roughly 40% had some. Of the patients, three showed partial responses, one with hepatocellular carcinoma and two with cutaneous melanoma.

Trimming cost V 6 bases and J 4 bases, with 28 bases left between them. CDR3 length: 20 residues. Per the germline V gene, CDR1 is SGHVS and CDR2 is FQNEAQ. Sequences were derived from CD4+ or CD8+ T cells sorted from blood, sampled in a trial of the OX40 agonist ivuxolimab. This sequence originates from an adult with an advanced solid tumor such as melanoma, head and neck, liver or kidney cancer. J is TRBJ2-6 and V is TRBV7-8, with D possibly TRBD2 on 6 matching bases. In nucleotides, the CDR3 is TGTGCCAGCAGTTCCCCGCCCCGGGGCGGAGGGATCTTAGGGGCCAACGTCCTGACTTTC. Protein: CASSSPPRGGGILGANVLTF.